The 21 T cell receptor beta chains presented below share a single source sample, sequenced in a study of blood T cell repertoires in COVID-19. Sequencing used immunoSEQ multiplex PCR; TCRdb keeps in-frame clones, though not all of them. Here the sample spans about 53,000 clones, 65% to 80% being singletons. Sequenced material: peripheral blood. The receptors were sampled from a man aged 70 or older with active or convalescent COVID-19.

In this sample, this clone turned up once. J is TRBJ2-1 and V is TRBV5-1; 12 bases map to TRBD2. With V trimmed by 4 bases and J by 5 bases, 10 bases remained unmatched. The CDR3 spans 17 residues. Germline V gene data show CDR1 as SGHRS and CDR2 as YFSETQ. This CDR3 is CASSRLTSGGPNNEQFF. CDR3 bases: TGCGCCAGCAGCCGACTGACTAGCGGGGGACCAAACAATGAGCAGTTCTTC.

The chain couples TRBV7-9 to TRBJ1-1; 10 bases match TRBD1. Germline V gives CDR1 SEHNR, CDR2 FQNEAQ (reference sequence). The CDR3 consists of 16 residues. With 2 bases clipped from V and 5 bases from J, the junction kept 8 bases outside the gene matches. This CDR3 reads CASSLRRDRGRTEAFF. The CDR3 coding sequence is TGTGCCAGCAGCTTAAGGAGGGACAGGGGTAGGACTGAAGCTTTCTTT.

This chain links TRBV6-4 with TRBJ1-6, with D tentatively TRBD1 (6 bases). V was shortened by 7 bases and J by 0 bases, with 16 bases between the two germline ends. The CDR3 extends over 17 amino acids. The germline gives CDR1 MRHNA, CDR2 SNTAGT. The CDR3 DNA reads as TGTGCCAGCATTATTGGGACACCTTGCTCCTATAATTCACCCCTCCACTTT. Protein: CASIIGTPCSYNSPLHF.

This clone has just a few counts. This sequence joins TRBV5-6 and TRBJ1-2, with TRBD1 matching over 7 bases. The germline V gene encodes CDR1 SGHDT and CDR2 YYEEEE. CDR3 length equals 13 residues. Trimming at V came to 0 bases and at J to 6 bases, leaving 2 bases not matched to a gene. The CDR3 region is CASSLDRGHGYTF. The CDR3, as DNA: TGTGCCAGCAGCTTGGACAGGGGACATGGCTACACCTTC.

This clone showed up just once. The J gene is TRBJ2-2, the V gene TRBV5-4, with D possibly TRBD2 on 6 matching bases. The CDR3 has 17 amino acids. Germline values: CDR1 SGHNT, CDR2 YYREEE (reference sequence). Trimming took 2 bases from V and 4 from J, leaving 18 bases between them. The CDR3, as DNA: TGTGCCAGCAGCTTCGAGAGGTGGAGGGGCGGCACCGGGGAGCTGTTTTTT. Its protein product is CASSFERWRGGTGELFF.

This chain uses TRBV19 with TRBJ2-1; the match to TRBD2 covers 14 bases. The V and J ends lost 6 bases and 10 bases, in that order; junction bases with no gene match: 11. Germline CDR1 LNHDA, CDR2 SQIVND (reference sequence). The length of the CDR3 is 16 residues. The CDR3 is CASRTGTSGRPREQFF. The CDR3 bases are TGTGCCAGTAGAACCGGGACTAGCGGGAGACCGAGAGAGCAGTTCTTC.

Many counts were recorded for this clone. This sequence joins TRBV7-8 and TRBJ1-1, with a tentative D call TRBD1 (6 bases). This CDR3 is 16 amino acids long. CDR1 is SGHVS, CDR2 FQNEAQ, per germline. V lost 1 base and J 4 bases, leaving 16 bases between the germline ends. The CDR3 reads CASSLGQGSGGTEAFF. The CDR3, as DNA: TGTGCCAGCAGCTTAGGGCAGGGGAGCGGTGGCACTGAAGCTTTCTTT.

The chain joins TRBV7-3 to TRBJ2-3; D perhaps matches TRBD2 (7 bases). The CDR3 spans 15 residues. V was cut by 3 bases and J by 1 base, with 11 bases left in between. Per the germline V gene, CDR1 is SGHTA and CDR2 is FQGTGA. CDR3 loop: CASSLGGRGTDTQYF. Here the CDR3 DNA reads TGTGCCAGCAGCTTGGGGGGGCGCGGCACAGATACGCAGTATTTT.

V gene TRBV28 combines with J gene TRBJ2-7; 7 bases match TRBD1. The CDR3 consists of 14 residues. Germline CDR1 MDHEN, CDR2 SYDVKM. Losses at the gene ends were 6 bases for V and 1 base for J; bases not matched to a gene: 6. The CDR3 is CASRQTGLSYEQYF. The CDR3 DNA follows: TGTGCCAGCAGGCAGACAGGGTTGTCCTACGAGCAGTACTTC.

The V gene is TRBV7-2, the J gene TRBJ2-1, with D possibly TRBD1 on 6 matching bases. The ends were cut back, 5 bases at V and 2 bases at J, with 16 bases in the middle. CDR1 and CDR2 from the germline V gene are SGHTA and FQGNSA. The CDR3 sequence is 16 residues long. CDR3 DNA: TGTGCCAGCAGCACAAGAAGGGGGATCACCTACAATGAGCAGTTCTTC. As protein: CASSTRRGITYNEQFF. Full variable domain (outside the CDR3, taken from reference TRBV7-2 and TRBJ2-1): GAGVSQSPSNKVTEKGKDVELRCDPISGHTALYWYRQSLGQGLEFLIYFQGNSAPDKSGLPSDRFSAERTGGSVSTLTIQRTQQEDSAVYLCASSTRRGITYNEQFFGPGTRLTVL.

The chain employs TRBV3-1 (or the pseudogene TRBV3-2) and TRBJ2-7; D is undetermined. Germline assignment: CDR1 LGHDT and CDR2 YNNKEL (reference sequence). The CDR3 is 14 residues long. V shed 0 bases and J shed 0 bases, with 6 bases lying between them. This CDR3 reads CASSQDSSSYEQYF. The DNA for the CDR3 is TGTGCCAGCAGCCAAGATAGTAGCTCCTACGAGCAGTACTTC.

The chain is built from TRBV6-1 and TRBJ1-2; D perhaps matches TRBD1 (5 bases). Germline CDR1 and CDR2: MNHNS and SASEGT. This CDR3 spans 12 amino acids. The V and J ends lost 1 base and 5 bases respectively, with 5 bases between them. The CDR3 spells CASSEDRYGYTF. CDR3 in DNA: TGTGCCAGCAGTGAAGACAGGTATGGCTACACCTTC.

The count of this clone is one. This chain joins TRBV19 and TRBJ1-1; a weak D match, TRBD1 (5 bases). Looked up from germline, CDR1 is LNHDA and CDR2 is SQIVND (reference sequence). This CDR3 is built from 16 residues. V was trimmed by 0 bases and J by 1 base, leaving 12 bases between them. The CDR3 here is CASSIDGNTGNTEAFF. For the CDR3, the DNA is TGTGCCAGTAGTATAGATGGAAACACAGGGAACACTGAAGCTTTCTTT.

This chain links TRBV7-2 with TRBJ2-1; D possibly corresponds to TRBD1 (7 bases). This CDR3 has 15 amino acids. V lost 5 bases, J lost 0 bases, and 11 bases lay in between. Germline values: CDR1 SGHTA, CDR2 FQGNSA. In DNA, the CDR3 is TGTGCCAGCAGCCAGGGGGGCGGCTCCTACAATGAGCAGTTCTTC. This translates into CASSQGGGSYNEQFF.

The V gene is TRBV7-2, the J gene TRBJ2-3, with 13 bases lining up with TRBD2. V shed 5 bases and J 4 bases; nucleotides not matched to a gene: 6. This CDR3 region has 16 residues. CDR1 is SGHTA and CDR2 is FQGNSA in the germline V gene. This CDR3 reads CASSAKLAGGSDTQYF. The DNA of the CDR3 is TGTGCCAGCAGCGCAAAACTAGCGGGAGGGTCAGATACGCAGTATTTT.

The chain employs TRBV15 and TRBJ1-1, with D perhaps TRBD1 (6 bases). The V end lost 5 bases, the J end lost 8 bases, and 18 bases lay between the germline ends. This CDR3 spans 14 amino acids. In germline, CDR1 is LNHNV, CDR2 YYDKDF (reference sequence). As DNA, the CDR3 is TGTGCCACCAGCCTATGGGGGAATCAGGGGGAAGCTTTCTTT. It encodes CATSLWGNQGEAFF.

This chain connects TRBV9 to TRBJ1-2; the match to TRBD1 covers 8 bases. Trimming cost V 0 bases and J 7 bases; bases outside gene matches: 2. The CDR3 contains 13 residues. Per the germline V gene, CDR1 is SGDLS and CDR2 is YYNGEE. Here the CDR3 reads CASSVVTGGGYTF. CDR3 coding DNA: TGTGCCAGCAGCGTAGTAACAGGGGGTGGCTACACCTTC.

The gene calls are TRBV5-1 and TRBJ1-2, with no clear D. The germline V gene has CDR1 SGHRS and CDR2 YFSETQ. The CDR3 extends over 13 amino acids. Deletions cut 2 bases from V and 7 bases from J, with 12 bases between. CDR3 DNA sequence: TGCGCCAGCAGCTTCTCCTGGGAGCGTGGCTACACCTTC. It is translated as CASSFSWERGYTF.

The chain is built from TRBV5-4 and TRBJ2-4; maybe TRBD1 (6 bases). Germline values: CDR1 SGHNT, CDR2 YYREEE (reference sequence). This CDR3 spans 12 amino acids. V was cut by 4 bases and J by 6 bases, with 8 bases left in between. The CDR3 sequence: CASSADRNIQYF. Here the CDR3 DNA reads TGTGCCAGCAGCGCGGACAGAAACATTCAGTACTTC. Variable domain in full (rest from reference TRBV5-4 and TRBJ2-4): ETGVTQSPTHLIKTRGQQVTLRCSSQSGHNTVSWYQQALGQGPQFIFQYYREEENGRGNFPPRFSGLQFPNYSSELNVNALELDDSALYLCASSADRNIQYFGAGTRLSVL.

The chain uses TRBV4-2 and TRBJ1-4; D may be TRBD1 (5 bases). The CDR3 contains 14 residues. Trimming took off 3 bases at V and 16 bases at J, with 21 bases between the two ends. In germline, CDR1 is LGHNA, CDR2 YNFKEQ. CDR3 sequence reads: CASSQGPTQADRFF. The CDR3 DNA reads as TGTGCCAGCAGCCAGGGGCCCACCCAGGCCGACAGGTTTTTT.

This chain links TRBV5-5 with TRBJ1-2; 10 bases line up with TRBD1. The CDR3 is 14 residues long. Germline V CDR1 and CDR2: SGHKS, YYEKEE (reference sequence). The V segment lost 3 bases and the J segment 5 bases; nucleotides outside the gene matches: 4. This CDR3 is CASSYGQGGYGYTF. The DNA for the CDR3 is TGTGCCAGCAGCTACGGACAGGGGGGTTATGGCTACACCTTC.